The rows below give T cell receptor beta chains drawn from one sample of a study of control samples from healthy donors and cancer patients. Data came from immunoSEQ multiplex PCR; TCRdb stores just in-frame clones and leaves some out. The sample records roughly 120,000 clones, 80% to 90% being singletons. Sequencing was carried out using PBMCs. All receptors come from a woman aged 50 to 60 with colorectal cancer. CDR3s include the opening cysteine and the closing phenylalanine or tryptophan. Each record gives: CDR3 protein, CDR3 DNA, CDR3 length, clone size, D gene, V gene, J gene. A D gene is named only where the DNA matches it firmly. Rows give clone size only sometimes, using once, few, many, or a class for an expanded clone.

CDR3: CATSRDRGGPGKLFF
DNA: TGTGCCACCAGCAGGGACAGAGGGGGACCGGGGAAACTGTTTTTT
length: 15
size: once
D: NA
V: TRBV15
J: TRBJ1-4

CDR3: CASSRGRFEAFF
DNA: TGTGCCAGTAGTAGGGGACGTTTTGAAGCTTTCTTT
length: 12
size: NA
D: NA
V: TRBV19
J: TRBJ1-1

CDR3: CASRNRGQRNGETQYF
DNA: TGTGCCAGCAGAAATAGGGGACAACGAAATGGCGAGACCCAGTACTTC
length: 16
size: once
D: NA
V: TRBV21-1
J: TRBJ2-5

CDR3: CASSFRGGGNQPQHF
DNA: TGTGCCAGCAGCTTTCGTGGCGGGGGCAATCAGCCCCAGCATTTT
length: 15
size: NA
D: NA
V: TRBV5-5
J: TRBJ1-5

CDR3: CASSSRGRGETQYF
DNA: TGTGCCAGCAGTTCCCGGGGCCGAGGGGAGACCCAGTACTTC
length: 14
size: NA
D: NA
V: TRBV6-5
J: TRBJ2-5

CDR3: CASSITGGGRNTEAFF
DNA: TGTGCCAGCAGTATAACAGGGGGCGGGAGAAACACTGAAGCTTTCTTT
length: 16
size: NA
D: TRBD1
V: TRBV28
J: TRBJ1-1

CDR3: CASSREVDQPQHF
DNA: TGTGCCAGCAGCAGGGAGGTGGATCAGCCCCAGCATTTT
length: 13
size: NA
D: NA
V: TRBV5-8
J: TRBJ1-5

CDR3: CASSRGTGGTQPQHF
DNA: TGTGCCAGTAGTAGGGGGACAGGGGGAACTCAGCCCCAGCATTTT
length: 15
size: NA
D: TRBD1
V: TRBV19
J: TRBJ1-5

CDR3: CASSQGLAGYNEQFF
DNA: TGTGCCAGCAGCCAGGGACTAGCGGGTTACAATGAGCAGTTCTTC
length: 15
size: NA
D: TRBD2
V: TRBV11-2
J: TRBJ2-1

CDR3: CASGDTSNQPQHF
DNA: TGTGCCAGCGGTGACACCAGCAATCAGCCCCAGCATTTT
length: 13
size: once
D: NA
V: TRBV19
J: TRBJ1-5

CDR3: CASSLRTSGVTDTQYF
DNA: TGCGCCAGCAGTTTGAGGACTAGCGGAGTCACAGATACGCAGTATTTT
length: 16
size: NA
D: TRBD2
V: TRBV5-1
J: TRBJ2-3

CDR3: CASSPQGRDTEAFF
DNA: TGTGCCAGCAGCCCTCAGGGTAGGGACACTGAAGCTTTCTTT
length: 14
size: NA
D: NA
V: TRBV5-6
J: TRBJ1-1

CDR3: CASSYGGGVRETQYF
DNA: TGTGCCAGCAGTTACGGCGGGGGGGTACGGGAGACCCAGTACTTC
length: 15
size: NA
D: TRBD2
V: TRBV6-5
J: TRBJ2-5

CDR3: CASSEFAGPTKGQFF
DNA: TGCGCCAGCAGTGAGTTTGCGGGACCCACAAAAGGGCAGTTCTTC
length: 15
size: few
D: NA
V: TRBV10-1
J: TRBJ2-1

CDR3: CASSYQSPAGTDTQYF
DNA: TGTGCCAGCAGTTACCAGAGCCCGGCGGGCACAGATACGCAGTATTTT
length: 16
size: NA
D: NA
V: TRBV6-5
J: TRBJ2-3

CDR3: CASTESLGGTNTEAFF
DNA: TGCGCCAGCACCGAATCCCTGGGAGGGACGAACACTGAAGCTTTCTTT
length: 16
size: NA
D: NA
V: TRBV5-1
J: TRBJ1-1

CDR3: CASTIRDYSYEQYF
DNA: TGTGCCAGCACCATCCGGGACTACTCCTACGAGCAGTACTTC
length: 14
size: NA
D: TRBD2
V: TRBV2
J: TRBJ2-7

CDR3: CASRWGFMNTEAFF
DNA: TGTGCCAGCCGTTGGGGGTTCATGAACACTGAAGCTTTCTTT
length: 14
size: NA
D: NA
V: TRBV5-6
J: TRBJ1-1

CDR3: CASSIAGTDYGYTF
DNA: TGTGCCAGCAGCATTGCCGGGACGGACTATGGCTACACCTTC
length: 14
size: NA
D: NA
V: TRBV2
J: TRBJ1-2

CDR3: CAWGRGLGDTEAFF
DNA: TGTGCCTGGGGCAGGGGGCTGGGGGACACTGAAGCTTTCTTT
length: 14
size: NA
D: TRBD1
V: TRBV30
J: TRBJ1-1

CDR3: CASRPGQGAFNEQFF
DNA: TGCGCCAGCCGACCCGGACAGGGGGCGTTCAATGAGCAGTTCTTC
length: 15
size: NA
D: TRBD1
V: TRBV5-1
J: TRBJ2-1

CDR3: CASSFSQVFGGTQYF
DNA: TGTGCCAGCAGTTTTTCGCAGGTCTTTGGAGGGACCCAGTACTTC
length: 15
size: NA
D: NA
V: TRBV28
J: TRBJ2-5

CDR3: CASSFRGPDSGNTIYF
DNA: TGCGCCAGCAGCTTCCGGGGACCTGATTCGGGAAACACCATATATTTT
length: 16
size: NA
D: NA
V: TRBV5-1
J: TRBJ1-3

CDR3: CASSLQGRAEETQYF
DNA: TGTGCCAGTAGTTTGCAGGGCCGCGCGGAAGAGACCCAGTACTTC
length: 15
size: NA
D: NA
V: TRBV19
J: TRBJ2-5

CDR3: CASSLGTGDLRYGYTF
DNA: TGTGCCAGCAGTTTAGGGACAGGTGACCTGCGCTATGGCTACACCTTC
length: 16
size: NA
D: TRBD1
V: TRBV27
J: TRBJ1-2

CDR3: CAISESPSGLADTQYF
DNA: TGTGCCATCAGTGAAAGCCCCTCGGGGCTGGCAGATACGCAGTATTTT
length: 16
size: NA
D: NA
V: TRBV10-3
J: TRBJ2-3

CDR3: CASSLIPSTDTQYF
DNA: TGCGCCAGCAGCTTGATACCCAGCACAGATACGCAGTATTTT
length: 14
size: NA
D: NA
V: TRBV5-1
J: TRBJ2-3

CDR3: CASSLTANTEAFF
DNA: TGTGCCAGCAGTTTGACGGCGAACACTGAAGCTTTCTTT
length: 13
size: NA
D: NA
V: TRBV12-3/TRBV12-4
J: TRBJ1-1

CDR3: CASSYKPGASDYGYTF
DNA: TGTGCCAGCAGTTATAAACCAGGGGCCAGTGACTATGGCTACACCTTC
length: 16
size: NA
D: NA
V: TRBV6-6
J: TRBJ1-2

CDR3: CASSPRGELGTEAFF
DNA: TGTGCCAGCAGTCCCAGGGGGGAGTTGGGCACTGAAGCTTTCTTT
length: 15
size: NA
D: TRBD1
V: TRBV28
J: TRBJ1-1

CDR3: CASGSQGNTEAFF
DNA: TGTGCCAGCGGTAGTCAGGGGAACACTGAAGCTTTCTTT
length: 13
size: NA
D: NA
V: TRBV7-3
J: TRBJ1-1

CDR3: CAISEDEDSNQPQHF
DNA: TGTGCCATCAGTGAAGACGAGGACAGCAATCAGCCCCAGCATTTT
length: 15
size: NA
D: NA
V: TRBV10-3
J: TRBJ1-5

CDR3: CASRGFGPPFNQPQHF
DNA: TGTGCCAGCCGCGGGTTCGGTCCGCCGTTCAATCAGCCCCAGCATTTT
length: 16
size: NA
D: NA
V: TRBV27
J: TRBJ1-5

CDR3: CASSVGTGGNSGNTIYF
DNA: TGTGCCAGCAGCGTCGGGACAGGGGGTAACTCTGGAAACACCATATATTTT
length: 17
size: NA
D: TRBD1
V: TRBV9
J: TRBJ1-3

CDR3: CASSIYGSAYEQYF
DNA: TGTGCCAGTAGTATTTATGGCTCAGCCTACGAGCAGTACTTC
length: 14
size: NA
D: NA
V: TRBV19
J: TRBJ2-7

CDR3: CASSLSLGGRRADTQYF
DNA: TGTGCCAGCAGTTTATCGCTTGGTGGGAGGCGTGCAGATACGCAGTATTTT
length: 17
size: NA
D: NA
V: TRBV27
J: TRBJ2-3

CDR3: CASSTDWETQYF
DNA: TGTGCCAGTAGTACAGATTGGGAGACCCAGTACTTC
length: 12
size: NA
D: NA
V: TRBV19
J: TRBJ2-5

CDR3: CASGTEGSHRFSGNTIYF
DNA: TGTGCCAGCGGTACAGAGGGGAGCCACCGCTTCTCTGGAAACACCATATATTTT
length: 18
size: NA
D: NA
V: TRBV2
J: TRBJ1-3

CDR3: CASISDVRGTGELFF
DNA: TGTGCCAGCATTTCGGACGTCCGAGGTACCGGGGAGCTGTTTTTT
length: 15
size: NA
D: NA
V: TRBV6-5
J: TRBJ2-2

CDR3: CASSFGGLGYGYTF
DNA: TGCGCCAGCAGCTTTGGGGGCTTGGGCTATGGCTACACCTTC
length: 14
size: NA
D: NA
V: TRBV5-1
J: TRBJ1-2